Below are 10 T cell receptor beta chains sequenced from a single sample in a study of blood T cell repertoires in COVID-19. TCRdb keeps only in-frame clones here, not all; method: immunoSEQ multiplex PCR. The table lists 98,000 or so clones, 90% to 95% of them singletons. The sequenced material came from peripheral blood. Receptor source: a human donor in a cohort sampled during active COVID-19.

The J gene is TRBJ2-1, the V gene TRBV4-2, with 13 nucleotides matching TRBD2. The J segment lost 8 bases and the V segment lost 4 bases, leaving 8 bases of the junction unmatched. The CDR3 is 16 residues long. Germline CDR1 reads LGHNA; CDR2 reads YNFKEQ. CDR3 nucleotide sequence: TGTGCCAGCAGCCCCTTAGGACTAGCGGGGGAGCATGAGCAGTTCTTC. Translated: CASSPLGLAGEHEQFF.

This chain connects TRBV27 to TRBJ1-5; D is unresolved. The CDR3 covers 15 residues. Trimming removed 2 bases at V and 1 base at J, with 9 bases between. Germline V lookup: CDR1 MNHEY, CDR2 SMNVEV (reference sequence). The CDR3 region is CASSLRGMSNQPQHF. In nucleotides, the CDR3 is TGTGCCAGCAGTTTACGGGGTATGAGCAATCAGCCCCAGCATTTT.

The rearrangement joins TRBV3-1 (or the pseudogene TRBV3-2) to TRBJ2-1; D is possibly TRBD2 (6 bases). The CDR3 contains 16 residues. Trimming left V 4 bases short and J 2 bases short, with 15 bases between. Germline assignment: CDR1 LGHDT and CDR2 YNNKEL (reference sequence). CDR3 amino acids: CASSPIGGPPYNEQFF. DNA of the CDR3: TGTGCCAGCAGCCCCATAGGAGGGCCGCCCTACAATGAGCAGTTCTTC.

For this clone: One end of the junction varies from germline; a read error may be responsible. V is TRBV7-7 and J is TRBJ2-5, with a possible D match to TRBD2 (6 bases). Germline V lookup: CDR1 SSHAT, CDR2 FNYEAQ (reference sequence). The CDR3 has 15 amino acids. The CDR3 DNA reads as TGTGCTAGCAGCCTCTGGGACTCGCAGGAAGAGACCCAGTACTTC. Protein: CASSLWDSQEETQYF.

V and J are TRBV9 and TRBJ2-1; TRBD2 agrees at 11 bases. Germline CDR1 is SGDLS and CDR2 is YYNGEE. J was trimmed by 3 bases and V by 1 base; bases with no gene match: 9. The CDR3 spans 18 residues. CDR3 bases: TGTGCCAGCAGCGTAAGGTCGGGCCTAGCGGGGGGCTACAATGAGCAGTTCTTC. Protein: CASSVRSGLAGGYNEQFF.

This chain joins TRBV28 and TRBJ1-1; TRBD1 matches at 8 bases. The CDR3 length is 14 residues. Looked up from germline, CDR1 is MDHEN and CDR2 is SYDVKM. Trimming removed 4 bases from V and 1 base from J; junction bases left unmatched: 2. As DNA, the CDR3 is TGTGCCAGCAGTTCGGACAGGGCGAACACTGAAGCTTTCTTT. The encoded protein is CASSSDRANTEAFF.

V is TRBV3-1 (or the pseudogene TRBV3-2) and J is TRBJ2-7, with 7 bases matching TRBD2. The CDR3 is 17 amino acids. Germline V gives CDR1 LGHDT, CDR2 YNNKEL (reference sequence). The trim removed 1 base at V and 0 bases at J, leaving 9 bases unmatched. CDR3 protein: CASSQVSRRGNSYEQYF. CDR3 nucleotide sequence: TGTGCCAGCAGCCAAGTTTCTCGGCGGGGGAACTCCTACGAGCAGTACTTC.

The J gene is TRBJ2-5, the V gene TRBV3-1 (or the pseudogene TRBV3-2); D perhaps matches TRBD1 (6 bases). The CDR3 contains 14 residues. V lost 4 bases, J lost 5 bases, and 14 bases lay in between. CDR1 and CDR2 from the germline V gene are LGHDT and YNNKEL (reference sequence). Here the CDR3 reads CASSPPGVRETQYF. The CDR3 DNA sequence: TGTGCCAGCAGCCCTCCAGGGGTACGGGAGACCCAGTACTTC.

The V and J genes are TRBV7-2 and TRBJ1-2; 9 bases line up with TRBD1. The CDR3 sequence is 16 residues long. The ends lost 1 base at V and 4 bases at J; junction bases unmatched: 7. Germline V CDR1 and CDR2: SGHTA, FQGNSA. The CDR3 spells CASSLVSGTGFYGYTF. In DNA form, the CDR3 reads TGTGCCAGCAGCTTAGTATCCGGGACAGGGTTCTATGGCTACACCTTC.

V and J are TRBV15 and TRBJ2-1, with 7 positions matching TRBD2. The CDR3 has 14 residues. Germline CDR1 reads LNHNV; CDR2 reads YYDKDF (reference sequence). V shed 0 bases and J 8 bases; nucleotides not matched to a gene: 4. Written as DNA, the CDR3 is TGTGCCACCAGCAGAGATAGAACTAGCGATGAGCAGTTCTTC. This sequence encodes CATSRDRTSDEQFF. Full variable domain (missing parts from reference TRBV15 and TRBJ2-1): DAMVIQNPRYQVTQFGKPVTLSCSQTLNHNVMYWYQQKSSQAPKLLFHYYDKDFNNEADTPDNFQSRRPNTSFCFLDIRSPGLGDTAMYLCATSRDRTSDEQFFGPGTRLTVL.